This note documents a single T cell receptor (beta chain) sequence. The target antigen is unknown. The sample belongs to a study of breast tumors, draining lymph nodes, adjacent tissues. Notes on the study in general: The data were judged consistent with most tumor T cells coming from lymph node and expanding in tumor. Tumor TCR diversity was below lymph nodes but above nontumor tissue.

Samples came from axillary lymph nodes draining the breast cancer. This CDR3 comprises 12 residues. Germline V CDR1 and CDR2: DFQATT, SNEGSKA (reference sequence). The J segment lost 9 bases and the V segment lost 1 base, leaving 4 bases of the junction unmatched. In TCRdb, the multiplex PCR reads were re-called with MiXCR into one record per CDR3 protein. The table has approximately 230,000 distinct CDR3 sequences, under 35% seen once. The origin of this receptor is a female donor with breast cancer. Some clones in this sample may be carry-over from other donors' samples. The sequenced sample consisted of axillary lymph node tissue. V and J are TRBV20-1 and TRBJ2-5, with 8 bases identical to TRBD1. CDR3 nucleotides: TGCAGTGCTAGAGTGCACAGGGGGTCCCAGTACTTC. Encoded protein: CSARVHRGSQYF.